Listed here are 32 T cell receptor beta chains from one sample, sequenced in a study of IL-17A CD8 T cells in psoriatic arthritis synovium. After approximately 1.5 hours of PMA and ionomycin stimulation, cells were labeled by IL-17A and IFNgamma secretion assays. Psoriatic arthritis patients had synovial fluid drawn from joints that were actively inflamed. Sequenced by immunoSEQ multiplex PCR; TCRdb stores in-frame clones only, minus some. The repertoire holds 1,500 to 2,500 clones, with roughly 70% as singletons. Sequencing was performed on IL-17A+ (IFN-gamma+/-) memory CD8+ T cells from synovial fluid. Subset here: IL-17A+IFNgamma+/- memory CD8+ (Tc17) cells. The receptors stem from a human donor with psoriatic arthritis.

Here the CDR3 DNA reads TGTGCCACCGGGACAGTATCCTCTGGGGCCAACGTCCTGACTTTC. Its translation: CATGTVSSGANVLTF. This chain uses TRBV6-1 with TRBJ2-6; the match to TRBD1 covers 7 bases. The V gene's germline CDR1 is MNHNS and CDR2 SASEGT. The CDR3 extends over 15 amino acids. V lost 10 bases to trimming and J lost 0 bases; unmatched junction nucleotides: 6.

This chain connects TRBV7-9 to TRBJ2-4; D possibly corresponds to TRBD1 (6 bases). Germline V gene data show CDR1 as SEHNR and CDR2 as FQNEAQ (reference sequence). The CDR3 covers 15 residues. With 3 bases removed from V and 5 bases from J, the gap between germline ends came to 14 bases. The DNA for the CDR3 is TGTGCCAGCAGCTTCACCCAGGGGCGGGAAAACATTCAGTACTTC. Its translation is CASSFTQGRENIQYF.

The chain couples TRBV30 to TRBJ1-1, with a tentative D call TRBD1 (5 bases). CDR3 length equals 15 residues. Germline lookup yields CDR1 GTSNPN and CDR2 SVGIG (reference sequence). The V end lost 5 bases, the J end lost 2 bases, and 18 bases lay between the germline ends. CDR3: CAWRLTEGINTEAFF. In nucleotides, the CDR3 is TGTGCCTGGCGCCTGACGGAGGGGATTAACACTGAAGCTTTCTTT.

V is TRBV6-4 and J is TRBJ2-1; D ambiguous. The CDR3 is made up of 8 amino acids. Germline CDR1 and CDR2: MRHNA and SNTAGT. V lost 9 bases and J lost 10, with 4 bases in between. Written as DNA, the CDR3 is TGTGCCAGTCTCGAGCAGTTCTTC. Translation gives CASLEQFF.

The sample holds one count of this clone. The DNA of the CDR3 is TGTGCCAGCAGTAGCGGGAGCACCGGGGAGCTGTTTTTT. It translates to CASSSGSTGELFF. The rearrangement links TRBV6-4 to TRBJ2-2, with TRBD2 matching over 8 bases. The CDR3 consists of 13 residues. The junction had 0 bases not matched to a gene; V was cut back by 5 bases and J by 4 bases. Germline V lookup: CDR1 MRHNA, CDR2 SNTAGT.

V is TRBV6-8 and J is TRBJ1-4; D not certain. CDR1 and CDR2 from the germline V gene are MNHGY and SAAAGT. Trimming took off 4 bases at V and 0 bases at J, with 9 bases between the two ends. There are 15 residues in the CDR3. In DNA, the CDR3 is TGTGCCAGCAGTTCGGACTATCCAACTAATGAAAAACTGTTTTTT. Residues: CASSSDYPTNEKLFF.

Worth noting for this clone: The junction shows a germline mismatch at one end, possibly a read error. The gene calls are TRBV7-3 and TRBJ2-1; D is ambiguous. The V gene's germline CDR1 is SGHTA and CDR2 FQGTGA. CDR3 length: 15 amino acids. The CDR3 reads CASSLTTAAYDEQFF. In DNA, the CDR3 is TGTGCCAGCAGCCTAACCACGGCCGCTTATGATGAGCAGTTCTTC.

This clone appeared once. The CDR3: CASSTRTSASYNEQFF. CDR3 bases: TGTGCCAGCAGTACACGGACTAGCGCCTCATACAATGAGCAGTTCTTC. The chain joins TRBV27 to TRBJ2-1; 9 nucleotides align to TRBD2. The germline V gene has CDR1 MNHEY and CDR2 SMNVEV (reference sequence). This CDR3 comprises 16 residues. The V gene end was trimmed by 5 bases and the J gene end by 4 bases; junction bases not matched to a gene: 9.

This chain uses TRBV30 with TRBJ1-1; D remains unclear. The length of the CDR3 is 13 residues. Germline V gene lookup returns CDR1 GTSNPN and CDR2 SVGIG (reference sequence). The germline V and J ends were trimmed by 2 bases and 4 bases, with 11 bases remaining between them. CDR3 DNA: TGTGCCTGGAGTACCTGGGGTGGCACTGAAGCTTTCTTT. Protein product: CAWSTWGGTEAFF.

The chain links TRBV6-4 to TRBJ2-1; 7 bases are shared with TRBD1. CDR1 is MRHNA, CDR2 SNTAGT, per germline. This CDR3 has 15 residues. After removal of 6 bases from V and 1 base from J, the junction contained 6 bases not matched to a gene. DNA of the CDR3: TGTGCCAGCAGCACAGGGGCCGGGTCCTACAATGAGCAGTTCTTC. This sequence encodes CASSTGAGSYNEQFF.

The chain is built from TRBV6-5 and TRBJ2-5, with 9 bases that match TRBD1. V dropped 5 bases and J dropped 6; count of bases not matched to a gene: 10. Looked up from germline, CDR1 is MNHEY and CDR2 is SVGAGI. The length of the CDR3 is 15 residues. CDR3 protein: CASSTLPGQGQTQYF. The CDR3 DNA is TGTGCCAGCAGTACGTTACCGGGACAGGGCCAGACCCAGTACTTC.

The chain is built from TRBV4-3 and TRBJ2-5; D uncertain. The CDR3 covers 19 residues. V was trimmed by 3 bases and J by 1 base, leaving 24 bases between them. Germline CDR1 and CDR2: LGHNA and YSLEER. In DNA form, the CDR3 reads TGCGCCAGCAGCCAGGAGAAGGTTTTGGGAACCCCCTTCCAAGAGACCCAGTACTTC. It codes for CASSQEKVLGTPFQETQYF.

J is TRBJ2-1 and V is TRBV27; perhaps TRBD1 as D (6 bases). With 2 bases removed from V and 0 bases from J, the gap between germline ends came to 14 bases. Germline V gene data show CDR1 as MNHEY and CDR2 as SMNVEV (reference sequence). The CDR3 extends over 17 amino acids. The CDR3 sequence is CASSLGGQLSSYNEQFF. The CDR3 DNA is TGTGCCAGCAGTTTAGGAGGACAGTTAAGCTCCTACAATGAGCAGTTCTTC.

This rearrangement joins TRBV9 to TRBJ2-3; no reliable D call. The germline CDR1 and CDR2 sequences are SGDLS and YYNGEE. V lost 4 bases, J lost 3 bases, and 15 bases lay in between. The CDR3 extends over 15 amino acids. CDR3 amino acids: CASSPGGITTDTQYF. The CDR3 nucleotides read TGTGCCAGCAGCCCAGGTGGGATAACGACAGATACGCAGTATTTT.

The CDR3 DNA follows: TGTGCCAGCAGTGAAGCTCTAGCGGGAGCAGATACGCAGTATTTT. Amino acid sequence: CASSEALAGADTQYF. This sequence joins TRBV6-1 and TRBJ2-3; 10 bases fit TRBD2. The J segment lost 4 bases and the V segment lost 0 bases, leaving 1 base of the junction unmatched. Germline CDR1 is MNHNS and CDR2 is SASEGT. This CDR3 comprises 15 residues.

The J gene is TRBJ1-4, the V gene TRBV5-4, with D perhaps matching TRBD1 (6 bases). Per the germline V gene, CDR1 is SGHNT and CDR2 is YYREEE (reference sequence). This CDR3 region has 14 residues. V lost 3 bases and J lost 4, with 10 bases in between. The CDR3 DNA reads as TGTGCCAGCAGCTCCGGACAGAATAATGAAAAACTGTTTTTT. Its translation is CASSSGQNNEKLFF.

A few counts support this clone. The chain couples TRBV7-8 to TRBJ2-3; possible D gene TRBD2, 6 bases. The CDR3 runs 15 residues. Per germline, CDR1 SGHVS and CDR2 FQNEAQ. V was pared by 6 bases and J by 6 bases, with 19 bases between. The CDR3 DNA reads TGTGCCAGCAGAGAATCACGGGGAGGCTCGGATACGCAGTATTTT. Residues: CASRESRGGSDTQYF.

This chain uses TRBV5-4 with TRBJ2-1; 7 bases align to TRBD2. The CDR3 is made up of 14 amino acids. J lost 4 bases, V lost 4 bases, and 5 bases had no gene match. Germline CDR1 reads SGHNT; CDR2 reads YYREEE (reference sequence). This CDR3 is CASSSGDSYNEQFF. The CDR3 coding sequence is TGTGCCAGCAGCAGCGGGGACTCTTACAATGAGCAGTTCTTC.

The CDR3 protein is CRGQGSNGYTF. The DNA of the CDR3 is TGCAGAGGACAGGGTTCGAATGGCTACACCTTC. The chain recombines TRBV20-1 with TRBJ1-2; 8 bases are a match to TRBD1. The germline V gene encodes CDR1 DFQATT and CDR2 SNEGSKA (reference sequence). The CDR3 length is 11 residues.

This chain connects TRBV27 to TRBJ2-1, with a tentative D call TRBD2 (5 bases). V was shortened by 5 bases and J by 0 bases, with 14 bases between the two germline ends. The germline V gene encodes CDR1 MNHEY and CDR2 SMNVEV (reference sequence). The CDR3 totals 16 residues. CDR3 DNA sequence: TGTGCCAGCAGTACCCGGACTTCCCGCTCCTACAATGAGCAGTTCTTC. Translation: CASSTRTSRSYNEQFF.

The V call is TRBV29-1, the J call TRBJ2-1, with D possibly being TRBD2 (6 bases). Germline V gene data show CDR1 as SQVTM and CDR2 as ANQGSEA. Trimming left V 7 bases short and J 8 bases short, with 12 bases between. The CDR3 sequence is 11 residues long. CDR3 region: CSANSGDEQFF. Written as DNA, the CDR3 is TGCAGCGCAAACTCGGGGGATGAGCAGTTCTTC.

The chain employs TRBV28 and TRBJ2-3, with TRBD1 matching over 9 bases. This CDR3 is 15 amino acids long. With V trimmed by 2 bases and J by 3 bases, 3 bases remained unmatched. Germline assignment: CDR1 MDHEN and CDR2 SYDVKM. CDR3 amino acids: CASSLGQGTTDTQYF. The CDR3 DNA is TGTGCCAGCAGTTTAGGACAGGGGACTACAGATACGCAGTATTTT.

The gene calls are TRBV19 and TRBJ2-1; 8 bases align to TRBD2. This CDR3 is built from 13 residues. J was trimmed by 5 bases and V by 3 bases; bases with no gene match: 0. Germline CDR1 and CDR2: LNHDA and SQIVND (reference sequence). The CDR3 sequence is CASSMGLDNEQFF. CDR3 bases: TGTGCCAGTAGTATGGGACTAGACAATGAGCAGTTCTTC.

The chain combines TRBV14 with TRBJ2-1; 10 positions agree with TRBD2. The V gene's germline CDR1 is SGHDN and CDR2 FVKESK. V lost 1 base, J lost 6 bases, and 6 bases stayed unmatched. The CDR3 consists of 16 residues. CDR3 nucleotides: TGTGCCAGCAGCCAAGTCTCTAGCGGGAGATCCAATGAGCAGTTCTTC. This encodes CASSQVSSGRSNEQFF.

The chain employs TRBV7-2 and TRBJ1-5; weak D call: TRBD1 (6 bases). The CDR3 totals 15 residues. CDR1 is SGHTA and CDR2 is FQGNSA in the germline V gene. Trimming removed 4 bases from V and 4 bases from J, with 14 bases in between. CDR3 DNA sequence: TGTGCCAGCAGCTCGAGGGGGGGCCAAAATCAGCCCCAGCATTTT. Translation: CASSSRGGQNQPQHF. Together with reference TRBV7-2 and TRBJ1-5, the CDR3 gives the full variable domain: GAGVSQSPSNKVTEKGKDVELRCDPISGHTALYWYRQSLGQGLEFLIYFQGNSAPDKSGLPSDRFSAERTGGSVSTLTIQRTQQEDSAVYLCASSSRGGQNQPQHFGDGTRLSIL.

The chain employs TRBV6-4 and TRBJ2-3; D may be TRBD2 (6 bases). Germline CDR1 MRHNA, CDR2 SNTAGT. The CDR3 is 13 amino acids. The V end lost 4 bases, the J end lost 1 base, and 6 bases lay between the germline ends. CDR3 nucleotides: TGTGCCAGCAGTGCTAGCGGCACAGATACGCAGTATTTT. Translated, it gives CASSASGTDTQYF.

CDR3: CATSSAYEQYF. CDR3 in DNA: TGTGCCACCAGCAGCGCCTACGAGCAGTACTTC. The V call is TRBV15, the J call TRBJ2-7; D unresolved. V was clipped by 3 bases and J by 2 bases, with 2 bases between them. Germline V gene lookup returns CDR1 LNHNV and CDR2 YYDKDF (reference sequence). This CDR3 region has 11 residues. Based on the CDR3 plus reference TRBV15 and TRBJ2-7, the full variable domain is DAMVIQNPRYQVTQFGKPVTLSCSQTLNHNVMYWYQQKSSQAPKLLFHYYDKDFNNEADTPDNFQSRRPNTSFCFLDIRSPGLGDTAMYLCATSSAYEQYFGPGTRLTVT.

The gene calls are TRBV11-2 and TRBJ2-1; D is uncertain. Trimming took off 1 base at V and 9 bases at J, with 7 bases between the two ends. CDR3 length: 12 residues. CDR1 and CDR2 (germline): SGHAT, FQNNGV. Here the CDR3 reads CASSLGMSEQFF. The CDR3 DNA reads as TGTGCCAGCAGCTTAGGTATGAGTGAGCAGTTCTTC.

The rearrangement links TRBV15 to TRBJ2-2, with D uncertain. The CDR3 has 14 residues. Germline CDR1 LNHNV, CDR2 YYDKDF (reference sequence). V was trimmed by 3 bases and J by 6 bases, leaving 11 bases between them. The CDR3 spells CATSSLAVAGELFF. In nucleotides, the CDR3 is TGTGCCACCAGCAGTCTGGCTGTCGCCGGGGAGCTGTTTTTT.

DNA of the CDR3: TGTGCCAGCAGGCGGACTAGCGGGAGTTCAGGCGAGCAGTACTTC. It translates to CASRRTSGSSGEQYF. The genes are TRBV14 and TRBJ2-7, with 13 bases aligning to TRBD2. V lost 6 bases, J lost 6 bases, and 8 bases stayed unmatched. Looked up from germline, CDR1 is SGHDN and CDR2 is FVKESK. The CDR3 is 15 amino acids.

The chain carries TRBV6-5 and TRBJ2-1; D uncertain. Trimming took off 2 bases at V and 5 bases at J, with 10 bases between the two ends. Germline CDR1 and CDR2: MNHEY and SVGAGI. This CDR3 spans 14 amino acids. The CDR3 loop is CASSYQIDNNEQFF. The DNA for the CDR3 is TGTGCCAGCAGTTACCAAATAGACAACAATGAGCAGTTCTTC.

J is TRBJ2-1 and V is TRBV20-1; D gene ambiguous. V lost 2 bases to trimming and J lost 4 bases, with 0 bases between them. The CDR3 runs to 10 residues. Per the germline V gene, CDR1 is DFQATT and CDR2 is SNEGSKA (reference sequence). CDR3 bases: TGCAGTGCTAGATACAATGAGCAGTTCTTC. As protein: CSARYNEQFF.